This T cell receptor (beta chain) was identified in a study of cytomegalovirus exposure and HLA in healthy donors. This clone is a singleton in its sample. PCR was performed using 60 Vbeta and 13 Jbeta primers. The assay was immunoSEQ multiplex PCR, and TCRdb's table has in-frame clones only and misses some. The sample holds 110,000 to 150,000 clones, 73% seen once. The CDR3 has 14 amino acids. Looked up from germline, CDR1 is SGHDN and CDR2 is FVKESK. With 4 bases removed from V and 8 bases from J, the gap between germline ends came to 15 bases. The origin of this receptor is a woman between 40 and 55 years old in good health and CMV-seronegative. This chain uses TRBV14 with TRBJ2-1; D possibly corresponds to TRBD1 (6 bases). The material sequenced was PBMCs. CDR3 coding DNA: TGTGCCAGCAGCCGGCAATCAGGGGCCGATGAGCAGTTCTTC. This codes for CASSRQSGADEQFF. Complete variable domain (other parts from reference TRBV14 and TRBJ2-1): EAGVTQFPSHSVIEKGQTVTLRCDPISGHDNLYWYRRVMGKEIKFLLHFVKESKQDESGMPNNRFLAERTGGTYSTLKVQPAELEDSGVYFCASSRQSGADEQFFGPGTRLTVL.